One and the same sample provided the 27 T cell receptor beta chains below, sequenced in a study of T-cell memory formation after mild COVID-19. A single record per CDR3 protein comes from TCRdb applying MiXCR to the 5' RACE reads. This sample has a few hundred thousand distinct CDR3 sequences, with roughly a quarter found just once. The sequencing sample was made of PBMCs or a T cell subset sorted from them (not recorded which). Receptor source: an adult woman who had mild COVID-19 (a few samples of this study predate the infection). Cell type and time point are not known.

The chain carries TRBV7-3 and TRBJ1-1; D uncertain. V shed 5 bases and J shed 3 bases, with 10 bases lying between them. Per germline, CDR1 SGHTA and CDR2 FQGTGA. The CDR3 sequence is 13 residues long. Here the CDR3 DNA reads TGTGCCAGCAGCCTCGGTCCTGACACTGAAGCTTTCTTT. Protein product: CASSLGPDTEAFF.

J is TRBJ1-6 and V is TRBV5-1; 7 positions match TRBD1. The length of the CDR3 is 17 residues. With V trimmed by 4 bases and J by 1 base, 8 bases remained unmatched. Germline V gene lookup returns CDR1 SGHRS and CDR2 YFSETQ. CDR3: CASSADRVRSYNSPLHF. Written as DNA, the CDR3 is TGCGCCAGCAGCGCTGACAGGGTCAGGTCCTATAATTCACCCCTCCACTTT.

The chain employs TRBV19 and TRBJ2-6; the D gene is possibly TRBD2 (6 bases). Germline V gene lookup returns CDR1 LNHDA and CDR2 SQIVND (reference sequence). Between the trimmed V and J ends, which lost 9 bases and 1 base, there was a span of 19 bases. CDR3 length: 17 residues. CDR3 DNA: TGTGCCAGACCGGGAGACGGGGCAACTTCTGGGGCCAACGTCCTGACTTTC. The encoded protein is CARPGDGATSGANVLTF.

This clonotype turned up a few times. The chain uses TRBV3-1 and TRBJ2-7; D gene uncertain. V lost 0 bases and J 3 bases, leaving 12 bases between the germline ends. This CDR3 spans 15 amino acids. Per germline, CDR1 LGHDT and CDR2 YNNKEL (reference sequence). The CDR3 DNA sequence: TGTGCCAGCAGCCAAGACCCCAGGAGCTACTACGAGCAGTACTTC. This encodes CASSQDPRSYYEQYF.

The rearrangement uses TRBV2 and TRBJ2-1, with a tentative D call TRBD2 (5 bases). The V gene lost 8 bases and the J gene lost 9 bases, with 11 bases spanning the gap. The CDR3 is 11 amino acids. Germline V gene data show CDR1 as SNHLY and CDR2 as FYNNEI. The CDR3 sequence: CASRGLAEQFF. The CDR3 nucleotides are TGTGCCAGCCGGGGATTAGCTGAGCAGTTCTTC.

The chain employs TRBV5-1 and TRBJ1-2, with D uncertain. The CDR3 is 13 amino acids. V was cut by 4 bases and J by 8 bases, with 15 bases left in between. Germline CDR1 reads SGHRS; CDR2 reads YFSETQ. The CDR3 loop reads CASSQSLSDGYTF. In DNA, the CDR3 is TGCGCCAGCAGCCAATCTTTATCGGACGGCTACACCTTC.

CDR3 DNA: TGTGCCAGCAGCTTAGTCCGGCAGGCTAACTATGGCTACACCTTC. It is translated as CASSLVRQANYGYTF. The V gene is TRBV13, the J gene TRBJ1-2; D uncertain. V lost 1 base and J 0 bases, leaving 9 bases between the germline ends. This CDR3 is built from 15 residues. CDR1 and CDR2 (germline): PRHDT, FYEKMQ (reference sequence).

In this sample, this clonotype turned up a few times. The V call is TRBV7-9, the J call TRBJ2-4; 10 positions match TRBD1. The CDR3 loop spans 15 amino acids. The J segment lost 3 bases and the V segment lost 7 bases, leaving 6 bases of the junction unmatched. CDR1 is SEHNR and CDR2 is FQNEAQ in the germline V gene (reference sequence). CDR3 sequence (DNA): TGTGCCAGCACCCCGGACAGGGGGGACAAAAACATTCAGTACTTC. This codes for CASTPDRGDKNIQYF. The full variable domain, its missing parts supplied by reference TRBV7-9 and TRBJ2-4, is DTGVSQNPRHKITKRGQNVTFRCDPISEHNRLYWYRQTLGQGPEFLTYFQNEAQLEKSRLLSDRFSAERPKGSFSTLEIQRTEQGDSAMYLCASTPDRGDKNIQYFGAGTRLSVL.

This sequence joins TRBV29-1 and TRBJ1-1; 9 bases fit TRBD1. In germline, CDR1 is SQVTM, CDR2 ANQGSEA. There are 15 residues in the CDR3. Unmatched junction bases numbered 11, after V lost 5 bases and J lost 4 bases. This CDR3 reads CSVFTTGGRVTEAFF. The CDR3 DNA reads TGCAGCGTTTTCACCACAGGGGGCCGGGTCACTGAAGCTTTCTTT.

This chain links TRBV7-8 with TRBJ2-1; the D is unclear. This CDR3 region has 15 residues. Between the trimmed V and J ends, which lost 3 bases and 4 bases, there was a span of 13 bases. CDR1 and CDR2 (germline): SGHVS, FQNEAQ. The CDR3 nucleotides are TGTGCCAGCAGCTTCGCACAGAGAAATTACAATGAGCAGTTCTTC. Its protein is CASSFAQRNYNEQFF. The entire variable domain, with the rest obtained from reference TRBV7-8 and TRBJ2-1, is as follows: GAGVSQSPRYKVAKRGQDVALRCDPISGHVSLFWYQQALGQGPEFLTYFQNEAQLDKSGLPSDRFFAERPEGSVSTLKIQRTQQEDSAVYLCASSFAQRNYNEQFFGPGTRLTVL.

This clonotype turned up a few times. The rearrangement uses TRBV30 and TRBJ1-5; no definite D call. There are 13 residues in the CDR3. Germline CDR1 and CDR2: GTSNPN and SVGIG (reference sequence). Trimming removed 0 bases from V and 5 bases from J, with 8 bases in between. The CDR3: CAWSVKGDQPQHF. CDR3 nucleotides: TGTGCCTGGAGTGTAAAGGGCGATCAGCCCCAGCATTTT.

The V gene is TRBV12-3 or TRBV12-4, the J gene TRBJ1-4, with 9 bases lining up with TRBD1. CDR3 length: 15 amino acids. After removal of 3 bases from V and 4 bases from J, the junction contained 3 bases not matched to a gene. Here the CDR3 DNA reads TGTGCCAGCAGTTTTGGGGACAGGGATAATGAAAAACTGTTTTTT. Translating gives CASSFGDRDNEKLFF.

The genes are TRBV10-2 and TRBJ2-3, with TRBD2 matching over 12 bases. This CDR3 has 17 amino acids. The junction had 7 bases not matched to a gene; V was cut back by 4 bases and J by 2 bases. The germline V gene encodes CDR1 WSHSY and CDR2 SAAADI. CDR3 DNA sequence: TGCGCCAGCAGTGGGTCTAGCGGGGGGGCTTACACAGATACGCAGTATTTT. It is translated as CASSGSSGGAYTDTQYF.

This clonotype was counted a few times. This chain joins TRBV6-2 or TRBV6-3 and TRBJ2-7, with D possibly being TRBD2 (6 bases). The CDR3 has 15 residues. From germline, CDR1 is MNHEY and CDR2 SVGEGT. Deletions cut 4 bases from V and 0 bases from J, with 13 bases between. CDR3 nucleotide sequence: TGTGCCAGCAGTTGGCCGGGGGAGTTCTCCTACGAGCAGTACTTC. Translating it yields CASSWPGEFSYEQYF.

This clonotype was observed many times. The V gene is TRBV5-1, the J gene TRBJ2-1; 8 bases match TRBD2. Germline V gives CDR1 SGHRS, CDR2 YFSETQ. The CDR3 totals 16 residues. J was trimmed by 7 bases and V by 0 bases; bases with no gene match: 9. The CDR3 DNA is TGCGCCAGCAGCTTGGGCCGGGGACTAGGTGCGAATGAGCAGTTCTTC. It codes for CASSLGRGLGANEQFF.

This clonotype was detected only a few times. CDR3 amino acids: CSARSGNEQYF. The CDR3 nucleotides are TGCAGCGCACGGTCAGGGAACGAGCAGTACTTC. This chain uses TRBV29-1 with TRBJ2-7; D is perhaps TRBD1 (5 bases). Trimming pared 7 bases from V and 5 bases from J, leaving 12 bases between. CDR1 is SQVTM and CDR2 is ANQGSEA in the germline V gene. This CDR3 contains 11 residues.

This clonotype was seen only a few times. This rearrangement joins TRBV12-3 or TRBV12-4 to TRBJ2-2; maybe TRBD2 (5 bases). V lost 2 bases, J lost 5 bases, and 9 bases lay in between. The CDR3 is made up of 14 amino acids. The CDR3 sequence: CASSLSAATGELFF. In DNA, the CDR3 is TGTGCCAGCAGTTTATCAGCGGCTACCGGGGAGCTGTTTTTT.

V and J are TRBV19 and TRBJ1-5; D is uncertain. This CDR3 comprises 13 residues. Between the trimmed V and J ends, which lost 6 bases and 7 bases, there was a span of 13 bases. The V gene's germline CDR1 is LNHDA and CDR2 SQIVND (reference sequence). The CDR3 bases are TGTGCCAGTAGCTCCGCTTTATCCCAGCCCCAGCATTTT. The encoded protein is CASSSALSQPQHF.

CDR3 nucleotide sequence: TGTGCCACCAGGGGCGCCGGGACAGGAGACACCGGGGAGCTGTTTTTT. Its protein is CATRGAGTGDTGELFF. The chain carries TRBV24-1 and TRBJ2-2; 8 positions match TRBD1. V trimming: 7 bases; J trimming: 3 bases; junction bases outside the gene matches: 9. There are 16 residues in the CDR3. Germline CDR1 is KGHDR and CDR2 is SFDVKD.

The CDR3 region is CASSTGTGGSYEQYF. The CDR3 DNA reads as TGTGCCAGCAGCACCGGGACAGGGGGGTCCTACGAGCAGTACTTC. This rearrangement joins TRBV5-6 to TRBJ2-7; 11 bases are shared with TRBD1. CDR1 is SGHDT, CDR2 YYEEEE, per germline. The length of the CDR3 is 15 residues. With V trimmed by 4 bases and J by 1 base, 4 bases remained unmatched.

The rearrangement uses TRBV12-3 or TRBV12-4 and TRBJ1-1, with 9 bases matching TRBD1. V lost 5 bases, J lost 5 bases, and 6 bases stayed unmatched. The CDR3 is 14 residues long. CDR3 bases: TGTGCCAGCAGTGATACAGGGGGCATAACTGAAGCTTTCTTT. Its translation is CASSDTGGITEAFF.

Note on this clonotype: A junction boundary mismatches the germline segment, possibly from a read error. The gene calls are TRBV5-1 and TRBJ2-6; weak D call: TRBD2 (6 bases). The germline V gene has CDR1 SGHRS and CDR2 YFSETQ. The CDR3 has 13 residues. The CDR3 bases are TGCGCCAGCAGCTTGGACGGGGGCAACGTCCTGACTTTC. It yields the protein CASSLDGGNVLTF.

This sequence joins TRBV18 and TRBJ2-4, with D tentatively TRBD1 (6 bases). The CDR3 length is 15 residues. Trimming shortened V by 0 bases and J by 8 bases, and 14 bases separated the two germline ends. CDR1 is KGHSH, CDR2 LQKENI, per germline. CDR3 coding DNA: TGTGCCAGCTCACCACCGGGGCCACCAGGGGACATTCAGTACTTC. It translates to CASSPPGPPGDIQYF. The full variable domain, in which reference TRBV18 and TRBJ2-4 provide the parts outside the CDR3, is NAGVMQNPRHLVRRRGQEARLRCSPMKGHSHVYWYRQLPEEGLKFMVYLQKENIIDESGMPKERFSAEFPKEGPSILRIQQVVRGDSAAYFCASSPPGPPGDIQYFGAGTRLSVL.

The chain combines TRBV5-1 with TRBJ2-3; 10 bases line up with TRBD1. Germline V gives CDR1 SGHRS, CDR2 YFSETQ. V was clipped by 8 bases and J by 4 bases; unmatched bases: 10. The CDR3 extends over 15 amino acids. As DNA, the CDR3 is TGCGCCAGGGAGGCCGCCGGGACAGGGGCAGATACGCAGTATTTT. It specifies CAREAAGTGADTQYF. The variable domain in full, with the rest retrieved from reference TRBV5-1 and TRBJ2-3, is KAGVTQTPRYLIKTRGQQVTLSCSPISGHRSVSWYQQTPGQGLQFLFEYFSETQRNKGNFPGRFSGRQFSNSRSEMNVSTLELGDSALYLCAREAAGTGADTQYFGPGTRLTVL.

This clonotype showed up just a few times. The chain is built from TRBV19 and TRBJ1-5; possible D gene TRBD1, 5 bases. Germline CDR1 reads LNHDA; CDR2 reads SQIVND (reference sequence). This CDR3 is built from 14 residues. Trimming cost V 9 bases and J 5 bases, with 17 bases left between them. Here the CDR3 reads CASSKDRHYQPQHF. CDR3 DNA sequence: TGTGCCAGCAGCAAAGACAGACACTATCAGCCCCAGCATTTT.

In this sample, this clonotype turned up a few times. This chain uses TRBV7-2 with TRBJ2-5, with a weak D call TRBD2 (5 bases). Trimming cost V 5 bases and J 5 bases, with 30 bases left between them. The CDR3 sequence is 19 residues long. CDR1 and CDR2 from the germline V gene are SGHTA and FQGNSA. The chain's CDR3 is CASSTPRNPRAPERETQYF. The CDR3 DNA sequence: TGTGCCAGCAGCACCCCCCGGAACCCACGCGCCCCGGAGCGGGAGACCCAGTACTTC. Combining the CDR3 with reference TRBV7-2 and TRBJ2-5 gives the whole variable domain GAGVSQSPSNKVTEKGKDVELRCDPISGHTALYWYRQSLGQGLEFLIYFQGNSAPDKSGLPSDRFSAERTGGSVSTLTIQRTQQEDSAVYLCASSTPRNPRAPERETQYFGPGTRLLVL.

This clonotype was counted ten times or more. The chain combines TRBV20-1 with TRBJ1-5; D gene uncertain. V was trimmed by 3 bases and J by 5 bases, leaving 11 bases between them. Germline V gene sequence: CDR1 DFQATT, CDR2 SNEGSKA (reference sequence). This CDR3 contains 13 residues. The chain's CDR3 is CSARSAADQPQHF. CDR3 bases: TGCAGTGCTAGGTCCGCGGCCGATCAGCCCCAGCATTTT.